This T cell receptor (beta chain) is drawn from a study of T cells in Graves' hyperthyroidism and ophthalmopathy. Worth noting for this clonotype: As yet, its antigen is unknown.

Regions amplified from RNA transcripts were the TCR beta CDR3 regions. First-round RT-PCR targeting the TCR CDR3 was performed with the HTBI primer set. TCRdb passed the multiplex PCR reads through MiXCR, listing each CDR3 protein once. The data contain 550,000 to 700,000 distinct CDR3 sequences, more than 45% of them seen just once; the ten biggest clones take up around 19%. Study outcomes and limitations: Blood also contained most expanded thyroid clonotypes above 0.001. The model's output predicted ophthalmopathy at a median of 6.5 months prior to onset.

Trimming took 4 bases from V and 0 from J; bases not matched to a gene: 6. This CDR3 is built from 16 residues. Germline V gene data show CDR1 as MNHNY and CDR2 as SVGAGI (reference sequence). Diagnosing involved the use of clinical symptoms, serum thyroxine and TRAb, thyroid ultrasound and orbital computed tomography. The receptor was derived from an adult woman with Graves' disease, either hyperthyroidism or ophthalmopathy (not recorded which). The material sequenced was peripheral blood or thyroid tissue (not recorded which). The chain has TRBV6-6 and TRBJ2-7; 10 positions match TRBD2. This chain's CDR3 is CASSFLAGGVSYEQYF. CDR3 bases: TGTGCCAGCAGTTTTTTAGCGGGAGGAGTCTCCTACGAGCAGTACTTC.